The T cell receptor beta chain described here comes from a study of early T cells in non-severe SARS-CoV-2 infection. Attachment of unique molecular identifiers to individual cDNA molecules was performed. Via MiXCR, TCRdb re-called the 5' RACE reads, giving one row per CDR3 protein. The sample records nearly 30,000 distinct CDR3 sequences, roughly 5% being singletons. In its sample, this clonotype was seen a few times. The antigen remains unidentified. Findings of the study overall: Using VDJdb, the matching emphasized anti-spike CD8 responses while missing private and CD4 specificities.

The CDR3 runs to 15 residues. The ends lost 5 bases at V and 8 bases at J; junction bases unmatched: 7. Germline lookup yields CDR1 LNHDA and CDR2 SQIVND (reference sequence). This chain connects TRBV19 to TRBJ1-4; 11 bases map to TRBD1. Sequenced sample: whole blood. The receptor was isolated from an adult who was a healthcare worker with PCR-confirmed SARS-CoV-2 infection or an uninfected control (not recorded which). The CDR3 DNA reads TGTGCCAGTAGTGCCAGGACAGGGGGCGAAGAAAAACTGTTTTTT. This gives the protein CASSARTGGEEKLFF. Together with reference TRBV19 and TRBJ1-4, the CDR3 gives the full variable domain: DGGITQSPKYLFRKEGQNVTLSCEQNLNHDAMYWYRQDPGQGLRLIYYSQIVNDFQKGDIAEGYSVSREKKESFPLTVTSAQKNPTAFYLCASSARTGGEEKLFFGSGTQLSVL.